This TCR beta chain originates from a study of regulatory T cells in long-lasting Graves disease. TCR beta libraries were built with iRepertoire HTBI primers and Arm-PCR of CDR3 regions. TCRdb itself ran the multiplex PCR reads through MiXCR, one entry per CDR3 protein. The data show 400,000 to 450,000 distinct CDR3 sequences, about 20% seen once. In this sample, this clonotype turned up a few times. Documented time point: persistent/refractory GD, antithyroid drugs over 5 years with positive TRAb. PBMCs were the source of the RNA used for TCR sequencing. This specimen consisted of peripheral blood mononuclear cells (PBMCs), obtained when the disease was refractory, from a patient treated with antithyroid drugs. This receptor was obtained from a female donor with Graves disease.

The CDR3 here is CASSLAGLATAADTQYF. In nucleotides, the CDR3 is TGTGCCAGCAGCTTAGCGGGACTAGCTACCGCGGCAGATACGCAGTATTTT. The rearrangement joins TRBV7-2 to TRBJ2-3, with 9 nucleotides matching TRBD2. The germline gives CDR1 SGHTA, CDR2 FQGNSA. Losses at the gene ends were 0 bases for V and 4 bases for J; bases not matched to a gene: 8. The CDR3 length is 17 residues.